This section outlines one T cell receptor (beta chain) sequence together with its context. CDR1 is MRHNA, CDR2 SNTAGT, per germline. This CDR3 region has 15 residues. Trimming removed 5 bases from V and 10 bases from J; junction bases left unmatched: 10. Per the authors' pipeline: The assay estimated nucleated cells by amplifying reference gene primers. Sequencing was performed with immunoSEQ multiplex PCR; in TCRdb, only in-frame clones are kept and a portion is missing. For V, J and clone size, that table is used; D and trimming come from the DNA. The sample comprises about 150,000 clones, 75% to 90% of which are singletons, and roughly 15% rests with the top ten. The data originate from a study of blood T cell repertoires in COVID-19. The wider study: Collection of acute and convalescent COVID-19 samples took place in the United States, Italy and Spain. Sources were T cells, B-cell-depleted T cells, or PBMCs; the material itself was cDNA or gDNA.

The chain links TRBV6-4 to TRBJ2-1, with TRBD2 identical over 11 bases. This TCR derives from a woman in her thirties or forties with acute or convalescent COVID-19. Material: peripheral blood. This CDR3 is CASSPISGGAREQFF. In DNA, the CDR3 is TGTGCCAGCAGTCCCATTAGCGGGGGGGCGCGGGAGCAGTTCTTC.